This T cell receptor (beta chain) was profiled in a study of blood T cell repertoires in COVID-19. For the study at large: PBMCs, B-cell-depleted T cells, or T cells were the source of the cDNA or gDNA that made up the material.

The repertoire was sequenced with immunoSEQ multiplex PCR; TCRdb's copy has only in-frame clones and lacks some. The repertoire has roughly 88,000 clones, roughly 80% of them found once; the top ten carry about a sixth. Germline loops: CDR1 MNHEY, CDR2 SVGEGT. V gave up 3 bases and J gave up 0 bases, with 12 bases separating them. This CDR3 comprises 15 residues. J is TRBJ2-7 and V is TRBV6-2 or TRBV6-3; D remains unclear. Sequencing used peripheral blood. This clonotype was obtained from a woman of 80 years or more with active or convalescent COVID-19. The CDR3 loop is CASSYRQVPSYEQYF. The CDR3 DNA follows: TGTGCCAGCAGTTATAGGCAGGTTCCCTCCTACGAGCAGTACTTC.